Listed below are T cell receptor beta chains from one sample, sequenced in a study of T cell responses to AZD1222 COVID-19 vaccine. TCRdb's copy holds only in-frame clones and misses some; the assay was immunoSEQ multiplex PCR. Of over 85,000 clones in the sample, 89% were seen once. The specimen comprised peripheral blood, sampled 28 days after the second AZD1222 dose. The receptors derive from an adult who received the AZD1222 COVID-19 vaccine. Both conserved end residues are part of each CDR3. Each record gives: D gene, J gene, V gene, clone size, CDR3 protein, CDR3 DNA. D genes are given only for firm matches. Clone size is given for some rows only: seen once, a few or many times, or a class if the clone is expanded.

>TRBD1|TRBJ1-5|TRBV6-5|NA
CASRLTGAGNQPQHF
TGTGCCAGCAGGCTAACAGGGGCGGGCAATCAGCCCCAGCATTTT
>TRBD1|TRBJ1-2|TRBV2|NA
CASSAGTDNYGYTF
TGTGCCAGCAGCGCCGGGACAGATAACTATGGCTACACCTTC
>TRBD1|TRBJ1-1|TRBV19|NA
CASKGGSGMNTEAFF
TGTGCCTCCAAAGGGGGCTCGGGGATGAACACTGAAGCTTTCTTT
>TRBD1|TRBJ2-2|TRBV15|NA
CATSGGTGKTGELFF
TGTGCCACCAGCGGAGGGACAGGGAAAACCGGGGAGCTGTTTTTT
>TRBD1|TRBJ1-1|TRBV12-5|NA
CASGVRDRGSAFF
TGTGCTAGTGGTGTCCGGGACAGGGGTTCGGCTTTCTTT
>TRBD1|TRBJ1-2|TRBV28|NA
CASSHRDSIYGYTF
TGTGCCAGCAGCCACCGGGACAGCATCTATGGCTACACCTTC
>NA|TRBJ1-1|TRBV6-5|NA
CASSYSKSGMKHEAFF
TGTGCCAGCAGTTACTCGAAAAGCGGCATGAAGCATGAAGCTTTCTTT
>TRBD2|TRBJ2-3|TRBV28|NA
CASKPDPSGEGVGTQYF
TGTGCCAGCAAGCCCGATCCTAGCGGGGAGGGGGTAGGTACGCAGTATTTT
>NA|TRBJ1-6|TRBV6-5|NA
CASSALDRDNSPLHF
TGTGCCAGCAGCGCCCTGGACAGAGATAATTCACCCCTCCACTTT
>NA|TRBJ1-5|TRBV4-2|NA
CASSQVGEGSQPQHF
TGTGCCAGCAGCCAAGTGGGTGAGGGGTCTCAGCCCCAGCATTTT
>NA|TRBJ1-5|TRBV10-3|NA
CAISESFQGGDQPQHF
TGTGCCATCAGTGAGTCGTTCCAGGGAGGGGATCAGCCCCAGCATTTT
>NA|TRBJ1-5|TRBV7-2|NA
CASSSRTYTYSNQPQHF
TGTGCCAGCAGCTCACGGACCTATACTTATAGCAATCAGCCCCAGCATTTT
>NA|TRBJ2-5|TRBV5-6|once
CASSLSGTIKETQYF
TGTGCCAGCAGCTTGTCCGGGACAATAAAAGAGACCCAGTACTTC
>NA|TRBJ1-1|TRBV27|NA
CASSFQMNTEAFF
TGTGCCAGCAGTTTCCAAATGAACACTGAAGCTTTCTTT
>NA|TRBJ1-1|TRBV19|NA
CASSIDAGTDLPPGTEAFF
TGTGCCAGTAGTATAGACGCCGGGACGGACCTACCCCCGGGTACTGAAGCTTTCTTT
>NA|TRBJ1-1|TRBV4-2|NA
CASSQGTTGDTEAFF
TGTGCCAGCAGCCAAGGTACGACAGGTGACACTGAAGCTTTCTTT
>TRBD1|TRBJ2-1|TRBV15|few
CATSRDIDREVWVLDEQFF
TGTGCCACCAGCAGAGATATCGACAGGGAAGTCTGGGTACTCGATGAGCAGTTCTTC
>NA|TRBJ1-1|TRBV11-2|NA
CASSPFLRTNTEAFF
TGTGCCAGCAGCCCATTTCTTAGGACGAACACTGAAGCTTTCTTT
>TRBD2|TRBJ2-1|TRBV4-1|NA
CATQAGPNEQFF
TGCGCCACCCAAGCGGGGCCCAATGAGCAGTTCTTC
>NA|TRBJ2-3|TRBV6-5|NA
CASRLTSQPDTQYF
TGTGCCAGCAGGCTGACGAGCCAACCAGATACGCAGTATTTT
>NA|TRBJ1-1|TRBV11-2|once
CASSFGGEVTEAFF
TGTGCCAGCAGCTTCGGGGGTGAGGTCACTGAAGCTTTCTTT
>NA|TRBJ1-5|TRBV6-5|few
CASDPEHQPQHF
TGTGCCAGCGATCCTGAACATCAGCCCCAGCATTTT
>NA|TRBJ2-1|TRBV12-3/TRBV12-4|NA
CASSLSGNEQFF
TGTGCCAGCAGTTTATCGGGGAATGAGCAGTTCTTC
>NA|TRBJ2-3|TRBV13|NA
CASSLGGADTQYF
TGTGCCAGCAGCTTAGGGGGGGCAGATACGCAGTATTTT
>TRBD2|TRBJ2-7|TRBV18|NA
CASSPASGVSYEQYF
TGTGCCAGCTCACCAGCTAGCGGGGTGTCCTACGAGCAGTACTTC
>TRBD1|TRBJ1-1|TRBV19|NA
CASSIGQGYTEAFF
TGTGCCAGTAGTATTGGACAGGGCTATACTGAAGCTTTCTTT
>NA|TRBJ1-1|TRBV19|few
CASSNFGGGTEAFF
TGTGCCAGTAGTAATTTTGGGGGGGGCACTGAAGCTTTCTTT
>NA|TRBJ2-3|TRBV28|NA
CASSFKRGKGTDTQYF
TGTGCCAGCAGTTTCAAGCGAGGAAAAGGCACAGATACGCAGTATTTT
>TRBD2|TRBJ2-5|TRBV7-9|NA
CASSDRLAENGEETQYF
TGTGCCAGCAGCGACAGACTAGCGGAAAACGGGGAAGAGACCCAGTACTTC
>TRBD1|TRBJ1-5|TRBV5-4|NA
CASSADRVNQPQHF
TGTGCCAGCAGCGCCGACAGGGTCAATCAGCCCCAGCATTTT
>TRBD1|TRBJ1-3|TRBV3-1/TRBV3-2|NA
CASSDRGISGNTIYF
TGTGCCAGCAGCGACAGGGGAATCTCTGGAAACACCATATATTTT
>NA|TRBJ2-2|TRBV5-1|NA
CASNQDFANTGELFF
TGCGCCAGCAACCAGGACTTCGCGAACACCGGGGAGCTGTTTTTT
>NA|TRBJ2-5|TRBV7-9|NA
CASSRIRDQETQYF
TGTGCCAGCAGCCGGATCAGGGACCAAGAGACCCAGTACTTC
>NA|TRBJ2-1|TRBV12-3/TRBV12-4|NA
CASRLIDEQFF
TGTGCCAGCAGGTTGATAGATGAGCAGTTCTTC
>NA|TRBJ2-1|TRBV9|NA
CASSVVVAGGHNEQFF
TGTGCCAGCAGCGTGGTAGTCGCCGGGGGACACAATGAGCAGTTCTTC